One and the same sample provided the 11 T cell receptor beta chains below, sequenced in a study of T cell clonality in common variable immunodeficiency. Using immunoSEQ multiplex PCR, the repertoire was profiled, and TCRdb retains in-frame clones only, with some absent. This sample carries roughly 51,000 clones, none of them present only once. Input material: peripheral blood mononuclear cells. Receptors originate from a person between 18 and 75 years old in good health.

This clone was detected a few times. The observed sequence ends 3 residues before the CDR3 terminus, with the missing tail filled in from the germline J gene. The chain uses TRBV29-1 and TRBJ2-3; 11 nucleotides line up with TRBD2. The J segment lost 6 bases and the V segment lost 4 bases, leaving 6 bases of the junction unmatched. The CDR3 has 14 amino acids. Per the germline V gene, CDR1 is SQVTM and CDR2 is ANQGSEA. The CDR3 is CSVGTSGRTDTQYF. CDR3 DNA (partial): TGCAGCGTTGGTACTAGCGGGAGAACGGATACG.

This clone occurred a few times. Sequencing ends 3 residues short of the CDR3 end; the germline J gene provides the rest. The J gene is TRBJ2-7, the V gene TRBV7-6; 8 bases are shared with TRBD2. Looked up from germline, CDR1 is SGHVS and CDR2 is FNYEAQ. After removal of 1 base from V and 4 bases from J, the junction contained 0 bases not matched to a gene. The CDR3 contains 13 residues. Here the CDR3 reads CASSLGLAYEQYF. The part of the CDR3 DNA that was read is TGTGCCAGCAGCTTAGGACTAGCGTACGAG.

This clone was detected ten times or more. The CDR3 goes on 3 residues after the read ends, and that part is filled in from the germline J gene. J is TRBJ1-1 and V is TRBV20-1; D is perhaps TRBD1 (6 bases). CDR1 is DFQATT and CDR2 is SNEGSKA in the germline V gene (reference sequence). The CDR3 runs 14 residues. V lost 1 base, J lost 4 bases, and 13 bases lay in between. The CDR3 region is CSARVTGQLTEAFF. The CDR3 DNA, read in part, is TGCAGTGCTAGAGTGACAGGTCAGCTCACTGAA.

This clone was observed many times. At one end the junction does not follow the germline gene, possibly because of a read error. The CDR3 end falls 3 residues outside the read, so it is completed with the germline J gene. The chain joins TRBV4-2 to TRBJ2-7; TRBD1 matches 8 bases. The CDR3 has 16 residues. CDR1 and CDR2 (germline): LGHNA, YNFKEQ. The part of the CDR3 DNA that was read is TGCGCCAGCAGCCAAGATGGGCGACAGGGGCGCTACGAG. Its protein product is CASSQDGRQGRYE. The full CDR3 protein reads CASSQDGRQGRYEQYF.

This clone was seen repeatedly, ten times or more. From the germline J gene comes the end of the CDR3, since the read stops 3 residues before it. The chain recombines TRBV5-1 with TRBJ2-5; 8 bases align to TRBD2. In germline, CDR1 is SGHRS, CDR2 YFSETQ. This CDR3 has 16 amino acids. The junction had 6 bases not matched to a gene; V was cut back by 0 bases and J by 2 bases. The covered CDR3 bases are TGCGCCAGCAGCTTGGATCCAGCGGGAGTTCAAGAGACC. Its translation is CASSLDPAGVQET. The full CDR3 protein is CASSLDPAGVQETQYF.

This clone showed up just a few times. CDR3 bases read: TGTGCCAGCTCAGGGCAGACCTTTGGAACCGGGGAG. Protein product: CASSGQTFGTGE. The full CDR3 sequence reads CASSGQTFGTGELFF. The genes are TRBV18 and TRBJ2-2; D is undetermined. The read ends 3 residues shy of where the CDR3 ends; the end is completed using the germline J gene. Between the trimmed V and J ends, which lost 5 bases and 5 bases, there was a span of 15 bases. Germline V gives CDR1 KGHSH, CDR2 LQKENI. The CDR3 loop spans 15 amino acids.

This clone was detected many times. The read ends 3 residues before the CDR3 terminus; that terminus is restored from the germline J gene. V gene TRBV7-9 combines with J gene TRBJ1-2, with D tentatively TRBD1 (6 bases). The CDR3 is 15 amino acids. Germline V gene lookup returns CDR1 SEHNR and CDR2 FQNEAQ (reference sequence). Between the trimmed V and J ends, which lost 5 bases and 7 bases, there was a span of 20 bases. CDR3 DNA, as far as it was read: TGTGCCAGCAGCGGGGGGGGGCAGGCCTCCGGTGGC. Translating it yields CASSGGGQASGG. The entire CDR3 protein is CASSGGGQASGGYTF.

This clone was observed many times. Read sequence stops 3 residues before the CDR3 end, and the germline J gene provides the missing end. The chain couples TRBV6-4 to TRBJ2-1; 11 nucleotides match TRBD2. The junction had 6 bases not matched to a gene; V was cut back by 4 bases and J by 4 bases. There are 16 residues in the CDR3. Germline V gene lookup returns CDR1 MRHNA and CDR2 SNTAGT. This CDR3 reads CASSGIAGGSYNEQFF. CDR3 DNA, as far as it was read: TGTGCCAGCAGTGGAATAGCGGGAGGGTCTTACAATGAG.

There are many counts of this clone. The CDR3 end falls 3 residues outside the read, so it is completed with the germline J gene. The rearrangement joins TRBV19 to TRBJ1-3; D is ambiguous. V lost 6 bases to trimming and J lost 4 bases, with 7 bases between them. CDR3 length: 12 amino acids. Germline V gives CDR1 LNHDA, CDR2 SQIVND (reference sequence). The CDR3 is CASSQWGNTIYF. Incomplete CDR3 DNA: TGTGCCAGTAGCCAGTGGGGAAACACC.

This clone was detected ten times or more. With the read ending 3 residues before the CDR3 end, the germline J gene is used to fill in that end. The rearrangement joins TRBV20-1 to TRBJ2-5; 12 bases align to TRBD1. The ends lost 4 bases at V and 4 bases at J; junction bases unmatched: 7. The CDR3 length is 15 residues. Germline-derived CDR1 and CDR2 are DFQATT and SNEGSKA (reference sequence). CDR3 residues: CSATGTGGFRETQYF. CDR3 DNA (partial): TGCAGTGCTACCGGGACAGGGGGCTTTCGAGAGACC.

This clone was seen repeatedly, ten times or more. The CDR3 extends 3 residues past the end of the read, so its final part is completed from the germline J gene. The chain joins TRBV29-1 to TRBJ2-3; TRBD2 matches at 13 bases. The length of the CDR3 is 17 residues. Germline assignment: CDR1 SQVTM and CDR2 ANQGSEA. With 4 bases clipped from V and 0 bases from J, the junction kept 7 bases outside the gene matches. The sequenced part of the CDR3 DNA is TGCAGCGTTGGACTAGCGGGAGGAGAGACTAGCACAGATACG. Amino acids: CSVGLAGGETSTDT. The CDR3 in its entirety is CSVGLAGGETSTDTQYF.